This T cell receptor beta chain was sequenced during a study of post-analysis software for immune sequencing data. Study-wide context: Secondary progressive, relapsing-remitting and progressive-relapsing multiple sclerosis were among the included disease courses.

Unique-molecular-identifier-tagged TCR beta cDNA libraries were used. Each CDR3 protein is one row after TCRdb ran MiXCR on the PCR reads. The sample includes more than 450,000 distinct CDR3 sequences, around 36% of them seen just once. A word on this clonotype: Its antigen is still unknown.

Regarding the study as a whole: Five or six TRBV segments, TRBV5-6, TRBV5-1 and TRBV20-1 among them, were found more frequent in patients than controls.

The J segment lost 7 bases and the V segment lost 11 bases, leaving 11 bases of the junction unmatched. CDR1 is ENHRY and CDR2 is SYGVKD in the germline V gene. The CDR3 is 16 amino acids. Sequencing was carried out using blood. The genes are TRBV10-3 and TRBJ2-1; TRBD2 aligns across 16 bases. The TCR comes from a girl between 2 and 17 years old with multiple sclerosis. CDR3 nucleotides: TGTGCCTCTTCCGGGACTAGCGGGGGGGCCAGTAATGAGCAGTTCTTC. It specifies CASSGTSGGASNEQFF.